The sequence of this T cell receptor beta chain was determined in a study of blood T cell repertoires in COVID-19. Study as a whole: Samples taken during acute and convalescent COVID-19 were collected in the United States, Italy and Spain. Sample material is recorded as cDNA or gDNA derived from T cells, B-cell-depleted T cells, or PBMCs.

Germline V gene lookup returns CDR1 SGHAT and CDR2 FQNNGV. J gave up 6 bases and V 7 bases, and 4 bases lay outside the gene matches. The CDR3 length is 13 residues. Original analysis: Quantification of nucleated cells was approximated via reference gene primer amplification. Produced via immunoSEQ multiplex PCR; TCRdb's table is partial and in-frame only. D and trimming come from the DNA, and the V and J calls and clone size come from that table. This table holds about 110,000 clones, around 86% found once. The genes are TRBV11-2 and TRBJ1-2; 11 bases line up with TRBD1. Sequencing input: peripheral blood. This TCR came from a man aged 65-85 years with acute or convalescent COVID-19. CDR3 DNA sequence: TGTGCCAGCACCCCGGACAGGGGGCATGGCTACACCTTC. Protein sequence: CASTPDRGHGYTF.